A single sample gave rise to the 7 T cell receptor beta chains below, sequenced in a study of metastatic and nonmetastatic thyroid tumors. Through MiXCR, TCRdb re-clonotyped the PCR reads. The profile covers some 21,000 clones, with roughly 20% appearing a single time and over 25% taken by the ten largest. There were no patients who had received any treatment before thyroid surgery. The sample was blood. The receptors were gathered from a female donor with papillary thyroid cancer or a benign thyroid nodule (not recorded which). Some clones in this sample may be carry-over from other donors' samples.

V is TRBV6-2 or TRBV6-3 and J is TRBJ2-1, with 8 bases fitting TRBD1. The length of the CDR3 is 12 residues. CDR1 and CDR2 (germline): MNHEY, SVGEGT. The V segment lost 6 bases and the J segment 9 bases; nucleotides outside the gene matches: 4. CDR3 in DNA: TGTGCCAGCAGCCCCAGGGGGCCTGAGCAGTTCTTC. Translating gives CASSPRGPEQFF.

This clone was observed at least ten times. The gene calls are TRBV19 and TRBJ1-2; D is unclear. This CDR3 region has 15 residues. The germline V gene has CDR1 LNHDA and CDR2 SQIVND (reference sequence). The V end was cut by 9 bases, the J end by 1 base, with 18 bases between. In DNA, the CDR3 is TGTGCCAGCCGCCAGACCCCGCCAATTAACTATGGCTACACCTTC. The encoded protein is CASRQTPPINYGYTF.

This clone was counted ten times or more. J is TRBJ2-7 and V is TRBV28; 11 bases align to TRBD2. The CDR3 length is 18 residues. Trimming cost V 4 bases and J 0 bases; bases outside gene matches: 11. CDR1 is MDHEN, CDR2 SYDVKM, per germline. CDR3 amino acids: CASSSLAGDYTSSYEQYF. In nucleotides, the CDR3 is TGTGCCAGCAGTTCACTAGCGGGAGATTACACGTCCTCCTACGAGCAGTACTTC.

V gene TRBV4-1 combines with J gene TRBJ2-5, with 9 nucleotides matching TRBD1. The length of the CDR3 is 15 residues. V was pared by 6 bases and J by 1 base, with 6 bases of the junction left unmatched. Germline CDR1 MGHRA, CDR2 YSYEKL. The CDR3 bases are TGCGCCAGCAGGCCTGAACAGGGGGCCCAAGAGACCCAGTACTTC. Its protein product is CASRPEQGAQETQYF.

The chain joins TRBV7-2 to TRBJ1-6, with no clear D. The CDR3 is made up of 14 amino acids. Trimming pared 2 bases from V and 9 bases from J, leaving 11 bases between. The germline V gene has CDR1 SGHTA and CDR2 FQGNSA. The CDR3 sequence is CASSLRRPASPLHF. The CDR3 bases are TGTGCCAGCAGCTTACGGAGGCCGGCTTCACCCCTCCACTTT.

Turning to this clone: One junction end does not reproduce the germline sequence, and a read error may be involved. The same CDR3 arises from other DNA sequences in this sample as well. This rearrangement joins TRBV7-9 to TRBJ2-7; D unclear. This CDR3 has 14 residues. Germline CDR1 reads SEHNR; CDR2 reads FQNEAQ (reference sequence). CDR3 sequence: CASSFTASSYEQYF. DNA for the CDR3: TGTGCAAGCAGCTTTACAGCAAGCTCCTACGAGCAGTACTTC.

The chain recombines TRBV20-1 with TRBJ2-7; TRBD2 agrees at 13 bases. Unmatched junction bases numbered 11, after V lost 3 bases and J lost 9 bases. CDR1 is DFQATT, CDR2 SNEGSKA, per germline (reference sequence). The CDR3 has 15 residues. The CDR3 coding sequence is TGCAGTGCTAGGGGGCCGGGACTAGCGGGAAGGGTGCAGTACTTC. Its translation: CSARGPGLAGRVQYF.